This passage covers 5 T cell receptor beta chains from one sample sequenced in a study of blood T cell repertoires in COVID-19. Generated by immunoSEQ multiplex PCR, the TCRdb table keeps only in-frame clones and is missing some. The profile covers 150,000 to 170,000 clones, with around 83% appearing a single time and 25% to 30% taken by the ten largest. Sequenced input: peripheral blood. The receptors shown here come from a woman aged 60-75 years with acute or convalescent COVID-19.

The chain is built from TRBV18 and TRBJ2-7, with a tentative D call TRBD2 (6 bases). This CDR3 contains 14 residues. V was pared by 3 bases and J by 2 bases, with 11 bases between. Germline CDR1 and CDR2: KGHSH and LQKENI. The CDR3 here is CASSPGGATYEQYV. CDR3 coding DNA: TGTGCCAGCTCACCGGGGGGTGCCACCTACGAGCAGTACGTC.

This rearrangement joins TRBV10-3 to TRBJ1-2, with TRBD1 identical over 9 bases. From germline, CDR1 is ENHRY and CDR2 SYGVKD. This CDR3 comprises 15 residues. Trimming at V came to 4 bases and at J to 4 bases, leaving 7 bases not matched to a gene. This chain's CDR3 is CAISGGQGRGYGYTF. CDR3 nucleotide sequence: TGTGCCATCAGTGGAGGACAGGGGCGAGGCTATGGCTACACCTTC.

The chain combines TRBV6-4 with TRBJ1-1, with 12 bases lining up with TRBD1. CDR1 is MRHNA and CDR2 is SNTAGT in the germline V gene. With V trimmed by 7 bases and J by 6 bases, 12 bases remained unmatched. The CDR3 runs 16 residues. CDR3 DNA: TGTGCCAGCACTTCAATGCCGGGACAGGGGGCCTCTGAAGCTTTCTTT. It codes for CASTSMPGQGASEAFF.

This clone was seen once. The genes are TRBV30 and TRBJ2-3; TRBD1 matches 9 bases. Germline V gives CDR1 GTSNPN, CDR2 SVGIG (reference sequence). CDR3 length: 15 amino acids. The V and J ends lost 3 bases and 4 bases, in that order; junction bases with no gene match: 8. The CDR3 coding sequence is TGTGCCTGGAGAAAACCGGGACAGGGATCAGATACGCAGTATTTT. The encoded protein is CAWRKPGQGSDTQYF.

V is TRBV28 and J is TRBJ1-2; tentatively, D is TRBD1 (6 bases). CDR1 MDHEN and CDR2 SYDVKM come from the germline V gene. V was pared by 5 bases and J by 4 bases, with 17 bases between. This CDR3 has 15 amino acids. The CDR3 reads CASSPGGAPIYGYTF. The CDR3 bases are TGTGCCAGCAGTCCGGGGGGCGCCCCAATCTATGGCTACACCTTC.